These T cell receptor beta chains were read from a single sample in a study of early T cells in non-severe SARS-CoV-2 infection. Each CDR3 protein is one row after TCRdb ran MiXCR on the 5' RACE reads. This sample has roughly 35,000 distinct CDR3 sequences, with 5.5% to 8% found just once. The source material was whole blood. The receptors stem from an adult who was a healthcare worker with PCR-confirmed SARS-CoV-2 infection or an uninfected control (not recorded which). The CDR3 runs from the conserved cysteine through the conserved F or W. D genes are given only for firm matches. Size is omitted from some rows. Given values are once, few, many or a class for expanded clones.

V gene,J gene,D gene,clone size,CDR3 protein,CDR3 DNA
TRBV7-9,TRBJ2-3,-,many,CASLPPGHGVPADTQYF,TGTGCCAGTCTACCCCCGGGACATGGGGTCCCCGCAGATACGCAGTATTTT
TRBV2,TRBJ2-5,-,many,CASSERGPQETQYF,TGTGCCAGCAGTGAACGTGGGCCACAAGAGACCCAGTACTTC
TRBV19,TRBJ2-1,-,few,CASNTIAAVWSEQFF,TGTGCCAGTAATACTATAGCGGCCGTTTGGAGTGAGCAGTTCTTC
TRBV7-9,TRBJ2-7,TRBD1,-,CASSSQTGGARVPYEQYF,TGTGCCAGCAGCTCCCAGACAGGGGGGGCCCGCGTGCCCTACGAGCAGTACTTC
TRBV20-1,TRBJ2-7,-,many,CSAKAPYEQYF,TGCAGTGCTAAGGCCCCCTACGAGCAGTACTTC
TRBV7-9,TRBJ2-1,-,few,CASSLANSGAVQFF,TGTGCCAGCAGCTTAGCAAATAGCGGAGCGGTACAGTTCTTC
TRBV6-6,TRBJ2-7,TRBD2,many,CASSPRGNYEQYF,TGTGCCAGCAGTCCGCGGGGGAACTACGAGCAGTACTTC
TRBV3-1,TRBJ2-4,TRBD1,-,CASSWDRKNIQYF,TGTGCCAGCAGTTGGGACAGGAAAAACATTCAGTACTTC
TRBV28,TRBJ1-2,TRBD1,many,CASNPRDRVYGYTF,TGTGCCAGCAACCCCCGGGACAGGGTTTACGGCTACACCTTC
TRBV11-3,TRBJ2-3,-,many,CASSSSRDLRPDTQYF,TGTGCCAGCAGCTCAAGCCGGGACTTGAGGCCAGATACGCAGTATTTT
TRBV5-1,TRBJ2-1,TRBD2,many,CASSLGLTSGRASYNEQFF,TGCGCCAGCAGCTTGGGATTGACTAGCGGGAGGGCCTCCTACAATGAGCAGTTCTTC
TRBV5-5,TRBJ2-7,TRBD2,many,CASSLNSGRFNEQYF,TGTGCCAGCAGCTTAAATAGCGGGAGGTTTAACGAGCAGTACTTC
TRBV7-9,TRBJ2-7,TRBD1,-,CASSFVTGKDYEQYF,TGTGCCAGCAGCTTTGTGACAGGGAAAGACTACGAGCAGTACTTC
TRBV7-8,TRBJ2-1,TRBD2,many,CASSLEGLADNEQFF,TGTGCCAGCAGCTTAGAAGGACTAGCGGACAATGAGCAGTTCTTC
TRBV6-6,TRBJ1-6,-,many,CASSYAGNSPLHF,TGTGCCAGCAGTTACGCGGGGAATTCACCCCTCCACTTT
TRBV6-5,TRBJ2-3,-,many,CASRLRAWRTDTQYF,TGTGCCAGCAGATTGAGGGCCTGGCGCACAGATACGCAGTATTTT
TRBV15,TRBJ2-7,-,many,CATSTSGIHEQYF,TGTGCCACCAGCACGAGCGGCATCCACGAGCAGTACTTC
TRBV6-1,TRBJ2-1,TRBD1,many,CASSLDRGRDNEQFF,TGTGCCAGCAGTCTGGACAGGGGGAGGGACAATGAGCAGTTCTTC
TRBV7-3,TRBJ2-1,-,-,CASSGSGPYNEQFF,TGTGCCAGCAGCGGGAGCGGGCCCTACAATGAGCAGTTCTTC
TRBV18,TRBJ2-7,-,-,CASSPTQYEQYF,TGTGCCAGCTCACCTACACAATACGAGCAGTACTTC
TRBV4-1,TRBJ2-6,TRBD1,-,CASSQAGTGDGANVLTF,TGCGCCAGCAGCCAAGCCGGGACAGGGGATGGGGCCAACGTCCTGACTTTC
TRBV11-2,TRBJ1-1,-,many,CASSPRGFNTEAFF,TGTGCCAGCAGCCCCAGGGGTTTTAACACTGAAGCTTTCTTT
TRBV20-1,TRBJ2-3,TRBD2,many,CSAPRTSSTDTQYF,TGCAGTGCTCCCAGGACTAGCAGCACAGATACGCAGTATTTT
TRBV20-1,TRBJ1-6,TRBD1,-,CSARVTRDRGRLVYNSPLHF,TGCAGTGCTAGAGTCACCAGGGACAGGGGGCGGTTGGTCTATAATTCACCCCTCCACTTT
TRBV12-3/TRBV12-4,TRBJ2-1,TRBD2,-,CASSLLAGAEDEQFF,TGTGCCAGCAGTTTGCTAGCGGGAGCTGAGGATGAGCAGTTCTTC
TRBV20-1,TRBJ2-3,-,many,CSEAPSSTDTQYF,TGCAGTGAGGCCCCGTCTAGCACAGATACGCAGTATTTT
TRBV5-1,TRBJ2-5,TRBD1,many,CASSLAVATGKETQYF,TGCGCCAGCAGCTTGGCCGTGGCGACAGGGAAAGAGACCCAGTACTTC
TRBV5-8,TRBJ1-1,TRBD1,many,CASSLLRGPATEAFF,TGTGCCAGCAGTTTATTGAGGGGGCCGGCCACTGAAGCTTTCTTT
TRBV12-2,TRBJ1-1,-,many,CASRLAGLITEAFF,TGTGCAAGTCGCTTGGCAGGGTTGATCACTGAAGCTTTCTTT
TRBV28,TRBJ2-5,-,many,CASGEDYQETQYF,TGTGCCAGCGGCGAGGACTACCAAGAGACCCAGTACTTC
TRBV5-4,TRBJ2-7,-,-,CASSLGRDNSYEQYF,TGTGCCAGCAGCTTAGGAAGAGACAACTCCTACGAGCAGTACTTC
TRBV29-1,TRBJ1-1,-,many,CSANRDQNTEAFF,TGCAGCGCTAACAGGGACCAAAACACTGAAGCTTTCTTT
TRBV19,TRBJ2-2,TRBD2,-,CASSILAGGELFF,TGTGCCAGTAGTATCCTAGCGGGCGGGGAGCTGTTTTTT
TRBV20-1,TRBJ2-7,TRBD2,-,CSASSLADSYEQYF,TGCAGTGCTAGTTCGCTAGCGGACTCCTACGAGCAGTACTTC
TRBV7-2,TRBJ2-7,-,many,CASSLEGADYEQYF,TGTGCCAGCAGCTTAGAGGGTGCGGATTACGAGCAGTACTTC
TRBV6-6,TRBJ2-5,TRBD2,-,CASSDVASGSPETQYF,TGTGCCAGCAGTGACGTGGCTAGCGGGAGCCCAGAGACCCAGTACTTC
TRBV27,TRBJ1-6,TRBD1,many,CASSSTGGGSPLHF,TGTGCCAGCAGTTCGACAGGGGGCGGGTCACCCCTCCACTTT
TRBV10-1,TRBJ2-3,-,many,CASSEDAGDTQYF,TGCGCCAGCAGCGAGGACGCGGGAGATACGCAGTATTTT
TRBV7-8,TRBJ2-3,-,few,CASSSWGDSTDTQYF,TGTGCCAGCAGCTCGTGGGGGGACAGCACAGATACGCAGTATTTT
TRBV20-1,TRBJ2-3,-,many,CSASTRMSTDTQYF,TGCAGTGCTAGCACTAGGATGAGCACAGATACGCAGTATTTT
TRBV6-5,TRBJ2-7,TRBD2,many,CASSYTSGTRFLEQYF,TGTGCCAGCAGTTATACCTCCGGGACTAGGTTCCTCGAGCAGTACTTC
TRBV19,TRBJ2-2,-,-,CASSIPYTGELFF,TGTGCCAGTAGTATTCCCTACACCGGGGAGCTGTTTTTT
TRBV12-3/TRBV12-4,TRBJ1-6,-,once,CASRNLKKGNSPLHF,TGTGCCAGCAGGAATTTGAAGAAGGGTAATTCACCCCTCCACTTT
TRBV29-1,TRBJ2-3,TRBD2,many,CSASRGTNTDTQYF,TGCAGCGCTTCACGCGGGACTAACACAGATACGCAGTATTTT
TRBV20-1,TRBJ2-3,-,many,CSARAGDTQYF,TGCAGTGCTAGAGCAGGAGATACGCAGTATTTT
TRBV20-1,TRBJ1-5,-,many,CSARGAGEYQPQHF,TGCAGTGCTAGGGGGGCGGGGGAGTATCAGCCCCAGCATTTT